This TCR beta chain is from a study of human T cells and chemical hapten exposure. In the case of this clonotype: Its antigen is currently unknown.

Overall study findings and caveats: Expanded TCR counts at PT1 went up together with patch test score, a positive correlation.

In the library, unique molecular identifiers were attached to individual cDNA molecules. In TCRdb, the RACE reads were re-called with MiXCR into one record per CDR3 protein. The table records around 99,000 distinct CDR3 sequences, 9.5% to 12% of them present only once. This CDR3 is 13 amino acids long. The germline CDR1 and CDR2 sequences are SNHLY and FYNNEI. Trimming removed 7 bases at V and 6 bases at J, with 13 bases between. As to time point: patch test 2, 6 weeks after DPC sensitization. This sample's treatment: therapeutic diphenylcyclopropenone sensitization with weekly scalp DPC. The source of this sequence is a man aged 35-49 years with alopecia areata. Some clones in this sample may be carry-over from other donors' samples. This chain connects TRBV2 to TRBJ1-5, with no clear D. The sample consisted of whole blood, taken in connection with sensitization to the hapten diphenylcyclopropenone (DPC). CDR3 nucleotides: TGTGCCAGCACATACGACGAAAGTCAGCCCCAGCATTTT. Translated: CASTYDESQPQHF.